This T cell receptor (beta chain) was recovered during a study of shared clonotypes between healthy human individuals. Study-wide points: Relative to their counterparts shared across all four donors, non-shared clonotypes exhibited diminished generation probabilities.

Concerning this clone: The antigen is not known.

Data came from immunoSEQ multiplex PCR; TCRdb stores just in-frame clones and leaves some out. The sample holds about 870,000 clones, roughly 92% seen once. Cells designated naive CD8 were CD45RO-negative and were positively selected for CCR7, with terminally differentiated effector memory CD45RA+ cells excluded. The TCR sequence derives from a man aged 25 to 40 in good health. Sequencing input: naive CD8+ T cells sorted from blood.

CDR3 loop: CASTPPPYRGNQPQHF. DNA for the CDR3: TGTGCCAGCACTCCTCCCCCTTACAGGGGTAATCAGCCCCAGCATTTT. The gene calls are TRBV28 and TRBJ1-5, with 7 bases that match TRBD1. J lost 4 bases, V lost 7 bases, and 13 bases had no gene match. The CDR3 is made up of 16 amino acids. Germline CDR1 is MDHEN and CDR2 is SYDVKM.